The rows below give T cell receptor beta chains drawn from one sample of a study of blood T cell repertoires in COVID-19. Sequenced by immunoSEQ multiplex PCR; TCRdb stores in-frame clones only, minus some. This table holds approximately 200,000 clones, about 86% found once. Sequencing was done on a sample of PBMCs or T cells enriched from blood (not recorded which). These receptors were collected from a woman between 35 and 50 years old with acute COVID-19. Each CDR3 is given with its conserved first and last residue. A D gene is named only where the DNA matches it firmly. Only part of the rows carry a size: once, few, many, or a class if the clone is expanded.

cdr3_nt: TGTGCCACCAGCAGAGATCAAGATACGCAGTATTTT; cdr3_aa: CATSRDQDTQYF; j_call: TRBJ2-3; v_call: TRBV15; d_call: .; clone_size: .
cdr3_nt: TGTGCCAGCAGGCTGACAGGCCAGTATTCACCCCTCCACTTT; cdr3_aa: CASRLTGQYSPLHF; j_call: TRBJ1-6; v_call: TRBV11-2; d_call: .; clone_size: .
cdr3_nt: TGTGCCAGCAGTCCGCGAGGGGGTCATGGCTACACCTTC; cdr3_aa: CASSPRGGHGYTF; j_call: TRBJ1-2; v_call: TRBV27; d_call: .; clone_size: .
cdr3_nt: TGCGCCAGCAGCCAAGAAGTCTTAGTCCAAGAGACCCAGTACTTC; cdr3_aa: CASSQEVLVQETQYF; j_call: TRBJ2-5; v_call: TRBV4-1; d_call: .; clone_size: .
cdr3_nt: TGTGCCAGCAGCCCGGACAGGGGGAGCACTAATGAAAAACTGTTTTTT; cdr3_aa: CASSPDRGSTNEKLFF; j_call: TRBJ1-4; v_call: TRBV5-6; d_call: TRBD1; clone_size: once
cdr3_nt: TGCGCCAGCAAATGGGGACTAGCGGGGCCCAGGGGGGAGACCCAGTACTTC; cdr3_aa: CASKWGLAGPRGETQYF; j_call: TRBJ2-5; v_call: TRBV10-2; d_call: TRBD2; clone_size: once
cdr3_nt: TGTGCCAGCAGTGAAAGGGTGACAGTGAACACTGAAGCTTTCTTT; cdr3_aa: CASSERVTVNTEAFF; j_call: TRBJ1-1; v_call: TRBV2; d_call: .; clone_size: .
cdr3_nt: TGTGCCACCAGTGATAGGACAGCAATGCCGTACGAGCAGTACTTC; cdr3_aa: CATSDRTAMPYEQYF; j_call: TRBJ2-7; v_call: TRBV24-1; d_call: .; clone_size: once
cdr3_nt: TGTGCCAGCAGTTTGGGCGGGAACTATGGCTACACCTTC; cdr3_aa: CASSLGGNYGYTF; j_call: TRBJ1-2; v_call: TRBV28; d_call: .; clone_size: .
cdr3_nt: TGCGCCAGCAGCCAAGACGGCAGGGGGCGCAGGAACACCGGGGAGCTGTTTTTT; cdr3_aa: CASSQDGRGRRNTGELFF; j_call: TRBJ2-2; v_call: TRBV4-3; d_call: TRBD1; clone_size: .
cdr3_nt: TGTGCCAGCAGCCTAGACAGGGGCGTCCAGCCCCAGCATTTT; cdr3_aa: CASSLDRGVQPQHF; j_call: TRBJ1-5; v_call: TRBV7-2; d_call: TRBD1; clone_size: once
cdr3_nt: TGTGCCAGCAGCTTACTGGGGCCGCCCGCCGGCACCATATATTTT; cdr3_aa: CASSLLGPPAGTIYF; j_call: TRBJ1-3; v_call: TRBV11-2; d_call: .; clone_size: .
cdr3_nt: TGTGCCAGCAGCTTGCTCGGCAGGGAAGATCAGCCCCAGCATTTT; cdr3_aa: CASSLLGREDQPQHF; j_call: TRBJ1-5; v_call: TRBV5-6; d_call: .; clone_size: .
cdr3_nt: TGTGCCTGGGCAACAGGGGGGCATAACTATGGCTACACCTTC; cdr3_aa: CAWATGGHNYGYTF; j_call: TRBJ1-2; v_call: TRBV30; d_call: TRBD1; clone_size: few
cdr3_nt: TGTGCCAGCAGCTTAGACCTGCGGCCTAGCGGGGGGCCTACTGGTGAGCAGTTCTTC; cdr3_aa: CASSLDLRPSGGPTGEQFF; j_call: TRBJ2-1; v_call: TRBV7-2; d_call: TRBD2; clone_size: .
cdr3_nt: TGTGCCAGCAGCACCGGGACAGCGAAAGGAAACACCATATATTTT; cdr3_aa: CASSTGTAKGNTIYF; j_call: TRBJ1-3; v_call: TRBV7-9; d_call: TRBD1; clone_size: once
cdr3_nt: TGTGCCAGCAGAGCTCAGCGGATGGGGTCCACTGAAGCTTTCTTT; cdr3_aa: CASRAQRMGSTEAFF; j_call: TRBJ1-1; v_call: TRBV7-2; d_call: .; clone_size: .
cdr3_nt: TGTGCCAGCAGGGGGACTAGCAGGGCCGGGGAGCTGTTTTTT; cdr3_aa: CASRGTSRAGELFF; j_call: TRBJ2-2; v_call: TRBV28; d_call: TRBD2; clone_size: .
cdr3_nt: TGTGCCAGCAGCGCCCTGGGAGCGGGGGGCCCAGATACGCAGTATTTT; cdr3_aa: CASSALGAGGPDTQYF; j_call: TRBJ2-3; v_call: TRBV9; d_call: TRBD2; clone_size: .
cdr3_nt: TGTGCCAGCAGCCCGTGGGACAGGAATAACTATGGCTACACCTTC; cdr3_aa: CASSPWDRNNYGYTF; j_call: TRBJ1-2; v_call: TRBV7-9; d_call: TRBD1; clone_size: .
cdr3_nt: TGTGCCAGTACTCCCCCGGGGGGACTGAATCAGCCCCAGCATTTT; cdr3_aa: CASTPPGGLNQPQHF; j_call: TRBJ1-5; v_call: TRBV19; d_call: .; clone_size: .
cdr3_nt: TGTGCCAGCAGTTATCTTAGCGGGGGGGCTTACAATGAGCAGTTCTTC; cdr3_aa: CASSYLSGGAYNEQFF; j_call: TRBJ2-1; v_call: TRBV6-5; d_call: TRBD2; clone_size: .
cdr3_nt: TGTGCCAGCAGCCGAGGGACTAGTGGGGTCAATGAGCAGTTCTTC; cdr3_aa: CASSRGTSGVNEQFF; j_call: TRBJ2-1; v_call: TRBV3-1/TRBV3-2; d_call: TRBD2; clone_size: .
cdr3_nt: TGTGCCAGCAGCCAAGGATCGGTAGCGGGGGGGCGTGAGCAGTTCTTC; cdr3_aa: CASSQGSVAGGREQFF; j_call: TRBJ2-1; v_call: TRBV4-2; d_call: TRBD2; clone_size: .
cdr3_nt: TGTGCCAGCGTCTTGGAGGTCTGGCCAAATCAGCCCCAGCATTTT; cdr3_aa: CASVLEVWPNQPQHF; j_call: TRBJ1-5; v_call: TRBV21-1; d_call: .; clone_size: .
cdr3_nt: TGTGCCAGCAGCTTGGGGACACGGCCTATCTACGAGCAGTACTTC; cdr3_aa: CASSLGTRPIYEQYF; j_call: TRBJ2-7; v_call: TRBV5-6; d_call: .; clone_size: .
cdr3_nt: TGTGCCAGCAGTGATTTAATCACAGGGGCGAACACTGAAGCTTTCTTT; cdr3_aa: CASSDLITGANTEAFF; j_call: TRBJ1-1; v_call: TRBV6-1; d_call: TRBD1; clone_size: .
cdr3_nt: TGTGCCAGCAGCCCCTCTGACAGGGGAGGTTACGAGCAGTACTTC; cdr3_aa: CASSPSDRGGYEQYF; j_call: TRBJ2-7; v_call: TRBV21-1; d_call: .; clone_size: .
cdr3_nt: TGTGCCATCAGTGATCCGGGACTCCGAAAAGAGACCCAGTACTTC; cdr3_aa: CAISDPGLRKETQYF; j_call: TRBJ2-5; v_call: TRBV10-3; d_call: .; clone_size: .
cdr3_nt: TGTGCCAGCAGCCGACAGATTGAGCAGTTCTTC; cdr3_aa: CASSRQIEQFF; j_call: TRBJ2-1; v_call: TRBV11-1; d_call: .; clone_size: .
cdr3_nt: TGCGCCAGCAGTGAGGGTGCACCGGGACTAACCACCGGGGAGCTGTTTTTT; cdr3_aa: CASSEGAPGLTTGELFF; j_call: TRBJ2-2; v_call: TRBV10-1; d_call: TRBD2; clone_size: .
cdr3_nt: TGCAGCGTTCCCTCCACAGGGGCCGGGGAAAAACTGTTTTTT; cdr3_aa: CSVPSTGAGEKLFF; j_call: TRBJ1-4; v_call: TRBV29-1; d_call: TRBD1; clone_size: .
cdr3_nt: TGTGCCACCAGTGATTCACCAGGGGGCTATGGCTACACCTTC; cdr3_aa: CATSDSPGGYGYTF; j_call: TRBJ1-2; v_call: TRBV24-1; d_call: TRBD1; clone_size: .
cdr3_nt: TGTGCCACCAGTCGGCAGGGTAACAATCAGCCCCAGCATTTT; cdr3_aa: CATSRQGNNQPQHF; j_call: TRBJ1-5; v_call: TRBV24-1; d_call: .; clone_size: .
cdr3_nt: TGTGCCAGCAGCAAAGACAGGGTTAGCAATCAGCCCCAGCATTTT; cdr3_aa: CASSKDRVSNQPQHF; j_call: TRBJ1-5; v_call: TRBV6-5; d_call: TRBD1; clone_size: .
cdr3_nt: TGTGCCAGCAGCGGCCAAGGGGGACAGGGCCGCTATGGCTACACCTTC; cdr3_aa: CASSGQGGQGRYGYTF; j_call: TRBJ1-2; v_call: TRBV14; d_call: TRBD1; clone_size: .
cdr3_nt: TGTGCCAGCAGCTTAAAGGCCGACAGTAACACTGAAGCTTTCTTT; cdr3_aa: CASSLKADSNTEAFF; j_call: TRBJ1-1; v_call: TRBV7-6; d_call: .; clone_size: .
cdr3_nt: TGTGCCAGCAGTGACCAGGCGGGAGCGGCAGATACGCAGTATTTT; cdr3_aa: CASSDQAGAADTQYF; j_call: TRBJ2-3; v_call: TRBV6-4; d_call: TRBD2; clone_size: .
cdr3_nt: TGCGCCAGCAGCTTGGGGTCTACAGAAGAGACCCAGTACTTC; cdr3_aa: CASSLGSTEETQYF; j_call: TRBJ2-5; v_call: TRBV5-1; d_call: .; clone_size: .
cdr3_nt: TGCGCCAGCAGCTTGGGGGACTATCCCTACGAGCAGTACTTC; cdr3_aa: CASSLGDYPYEQYF; j_call: TRBJ2-7; v_call: TRBV5-1; d_call: TRBD2; clone_size: .
cdr3_nt: TGTGCCAGCAGCGACAGGGTCGATGGCTACACCTTC; cdr3_aa: CASSDRVDGYTF; j_call: TRBJ1-2; v_call: TRBV6-5; d_call: TRBD1; clone_size: .
cdr3_nt: TGCGCCAGCAGCGGAACCGGGACAACGTACACAGATACGCAGTATTTT; cdr3_aa: CASSGTGTTYTDTQYF; j_call: TRBJ2-3; v_call: TRBV5-1; d_call: .; clone_size: .
cdr3_nt: TGTGCCAGCAGCCCCCAACTAGGGTACGAGCAGTACTTC; cdr3_aa: CASSPQLGYEQYF; j_call: TRBJ2-7; v_call: TRBV3-1/TRBV3-2; d_call: .; clone_size: .
cdr3_nt: TGTGCCAGCTCGGGGGCCCCCCGGGAGCTGTTTTTT; cdr3_aa: CASSGAPRELFF; j_call: TRBJ2-2; v_call: TRBV18; d_call: .; clone_size: .
cdr3_nt: TGCGCCAGCAGCTCCCTCGGACAAACCTACGAGCAGTACTTC; cdr3_aa: CASSSLGQTYEQYF; j_call: TRBJ2-7; v_call: TRBV5-1; d_call: .; clone_size: .
cdr3_nt: TGTGCCAGCAGTTACTCGGGCGCGGGCTATGGCTACACCTTC; cdr3_aa: CASSYSGAGYGYTF; j_call: TRBJ1-2; v_call: TRBV6-6; d_call: .; clone_size: .
cdr3_nt: TGTGCCAGCAGCCTCTCCCTAGGGACAGCCACTGAAGCTTTCTTT; cdr3_aa: CASSLSLGTATEAFF; j_call: TRBJ1-1; v_call: TRBV7-8; d_call: TRBD1; clone_size: .
cdr3_nt: TGTGCCAGCAGCTATAGAGGGACTGACAATTCACCCCTCCACTTT; cdr3_aa: CASSYRGTDNSPLHF; j_call: TRBJ1-6; v_call: TRBV7-9; d_call: .; clone_size: few
cdr3_nt: TGTGCCAGCAGTGCAACCTCCTCTCCTATCTACGAGCAGTACTTC; cdr3_aa: CASSATSSPIYEQYF; j_call: TRBJ2-7; v_call: TRBV6-1; d_call: .; clone_size: .
cdr3_nt: TGCGCCAGCAGCCAAGACCCGGGCGGGAGTTACAATGAGCAGTTCTTC; cdr3_aa: CASSQDPGGSYNEQFF; j_call: TRBJ2-1; v_call: TRBV4-1; d_call: TRBD2; clone_size: .
cdr3_nt: TGCGCCAGCAGCCATAAAGCGGGAGGAGGGGAGACCCAGTACTTC; cdr3_aa: CASSHKAGGGETQYF; j_call: TRBJ2-5; v_call: TRBV4-1; d_call: TRBD2; clone_size: once
cdr3_nt: TGTGCCAGCAGCCCAAGGGGCGTCCTGATCCAGCCCCAGCATTTT; cdr3_aa: CASSPRGVLIQPQHF; j_call: TRBJ1-5; v_call: TRBV6-5; d_call: .; clone_size: .
cdr3_nt: TGTGCCAGCAGCCCCCGGGTGTCGGGGGGTTACGAGCAGTACTTC; cdr3_aa: CASSPRVSGGYEQYF; j_call: TRBJ2-7; v_call: TRBV13; d_call: TRBD2; clone_size: few
cdr3_nt: TGTGCCAGCAGTGAAGGGACAGGGGGTATGGCTTTCTTT; cdr3_aa: CASSEGTGGMAFF; j_call: TRBJ1-1; v_call: TRBV2; d_call: TRBD1; clone_size: .
cdr3_nt: TGTGCCAGCAGCCCTCGTCCCGGGACAGTCTATGGCTACACCTTC; cdr3_aa: CASSPRPGTVYGYTF; j_call: TRBJ1-2; v_call: TRBV9; d_call: TRBD1; clone_size: .
cdr3_nt: TGTGCCAGCAGCTTAAGTGACCGGGGTGTCCGCACTGAAGCTTTCTTT; cdr3_aa: CASSLSDRGVRTEAFF; j_call: TRBJ1-1; v_call: TRBV7-8; d_call: .; clone_size: .
cdr3_nt: TGTGCCAGCAGCCCGCAAACGGGGGTGGGTGAAAAACTGTTTTTT; cdr3_aa: CASSPQTGVGEKLFF; j_call: TRBJ1-4; v_call: TRBV11-2; d_call: .; clone_size: .
cdr3_nt: TGTGCCAGCAGCTTGGCCGGACTAGCAACGTACGAGCAGTACTTC; cdr3_aa: CASSLAGLATYEQYF; j_call: TRBJ2-7; v_call: TRBV5-5; d_call: TRBD2; clone_size: .
cdr3_nt: TGCGCCAGCAGCCAAGTGGGTCGAGCGGGGAGCACAGATACGCAGTATTTT; cdr3_aa: CASSQVGRAGSTDTQYF; j_call: TRBJ2-3; v_call: TRBV4-1; d_call: TRBD2; clone_size: .